This T cell receptor (beta chain) was sequenced during a study of shared clonotypes between healthy human individuals. The V end lost 5 bases, the J end lost 2 bases, and 16 bases lay between the germline ends. Germline V gene sequence: CDR1 KGHSH, CDR2 LQKENI. This CDR3 has 16 amino acids. Only in-frame clones appear in the TCRdb table, and some are missing; sequencing was by immunoSEQ multiplex PCR. The data contain fewer than 1.8 million clones, approximately 98.5% of them singletons. The chain has TRBV18 and TRBJ1-5, with a tentative D call TRBD1 (6 bases). The clonotype comes from a man aged 25 to 40 in good health. Material: naive CD4+ T cells sorted from blood. Subset specified: CD45RA+ positively selected. The DNA of the CDR3 is TGTGCCAGCTCAAACAGGGTAGGAGTTGGCAATCAGCCCCAGCATTTT. Protein sequence: CASSNRVGVGNQPQHF.